A selection of T cell receptor beta chains follows, all from one sample in a study of blood T cell repertoires in COVID-19. Some clones are missing from TCRdb's copy, which holds only in-frame ones; the method was immunoSEQ multiplex PCR. The table records around 170,000 clones, about 88% of them present only once. Sample: peripheral blood. These receptors all come from a man aged 30 to 39 with active or convalescent COVID-19. The CDR3 runs from the conserved cysteine through the conserved F or W. The D gene is left open where the match is weak. Clone size, where shown, is once, few, many, or a class for clones that have expanded.

D	V	size	J	CDR3	DNA
NA	TRBV19	NA	TRBJ1-6	CASSTGGNNSPLHF	TGTGCCAGTAGTACGGGGGGCAATAATTCACCCCTCCACTTT
TRBD1	TRBV20-1	NA	TRBJ2-5	CSASLYGTGGIETQYF	TGCAGTGCTAGTCTGTATGGGACAGGGGGGATCGAGACCCAGTACTTC
NA	TRBV29-1	once	TRBJ1-2	CSVLTPRDGYTF	TGCAGCGTTTTGACACCCAGGGATGGCTACACCTTC
NA	TRBV6-2/TRBV6-3	NA	TRBJ1-1	CASSYSIPGRSTEAFF	TGTGCCAGCAGTTACTCGATTCCGGGTCGGAGCACTGAAGCTTTCTTT
TRBD1	TRBV2	NA	TRBJ2-1	CASSTGQGNEQFF	TGTGCCAGCAGTACAGGACAGGGAAATGAGCAGTTCTTC
TRBD1	TRBV7-9	NA	TRBJ2-2	CASRYLGQGVSGELFF	TGTGCCAGCCGTTACCTGGGGCAGGGGGTTTCCGGGGAGCTGTTTTTT
TRBD1	TRBV7-9	NA	TRBJ1-3	CASSPGNPGGETIYF	TGTGCCAGCAGCCCAGGGAACCCAGGGGGCGAGACCATATATTTT
TRBD2	TRBV28	NA	TRBJ2-2	CASSLFSGSGTGELFF	TGTGCCAGCAGTTTATTTAGCGGGAGTGGAACCGGGGAGCTGTTTTTT
NA	TRBV4-1	NA	TRBJ1-2	CASSRIDTVNYGYTF	TGCGCCAGCAGCCGAATAGACACCGTTAACTATGGCTACACCTTC
TRBD1	TRBV6-5	NA	TRBJ1-1	CASSVTGKNTEAFF	TGTGCCAGCAGCGTGACAGGGAAGAACACTGAAGCTTTCTTT
NA	TRBV11-3	NA	TRBJ2-3	CASSLDFYTDTQYF	TGTGCCAGCAGCTTAGACTTCTACACAGATACGCAGTATTTT
TRBD1	TRBV30	NA	TRBJ1-2	CAAGLGTGTPYGYTF	TGTGCCGCTGGCCTCGGGACAGGGACTCCCTATGGCTACACCTTC
TRBD1	TRBV29-1	NA	TRBJ1-2	CSVYSGGGYTF	TGCAGCGTTTATTCAGGGGGGGGCTACACCTTC
NA	TRBV3-1/TRBV3-2	few	TRBJ1-5	CASSQLVNQPQHF	TGTGCCAGCAGCCAATTAGTAAATCAGCCCCAGCATTTT
TRBD2	TRBV4-1	few	TRBJ2-5	CASSSHGGGEQETQYF	TGCGCCAGCAGCTCGCATGGCGGGGGAGAACAAGAGACCCAGTACTTC
NA	TRBV7-2	NA	TRBJ1-5	CASSGGTRNQPQHF	TGTGCCAGCAGCGGGGGGACTCGCAATCAGCCCCAGCATTTT
TRBD1	TRBV4-1	once	TRBJ2-1	CASSPRGTGYNEQFF	TGCGCCAGCAGCCCCAGAGGGACAGGATACAATGAGCAGTTCTTC
NA	TRBV2	NA	TRBJ1-2	CAIIGVGWGYGYTF	TGTGCCATCATAGGGGTAGGCTGGGGATATGGCTACACCTTC
TRBD2	TRBV5-5	NA	TRBJ2-1	CASSFGLASIEQFF	TGTGCCAGCAGCTTCGGACTAGCAAGCATTGAGCAGTTCTTC
NA	TRBV28	NA	TRBJ1-3	CASSLLGNTIYF	TGTGCCAGCAGTTTATTAGGAAACACCATATATTTT
NA	TRBV29-1	NA	TRBJ2-7	CSAGLKADSYEQYF	TGCAGCGCCGGACTGAAAGCCGACTCCTACGAGCAGTACTTC
NA	TRBV24-1	NA	TRBJ1-4	CATSDPGTEGEKLFF	TGTGCCACCAGTGACCCAGGGACGGAGGGTGAAAAACTGTTTTTT
TRBD2	TRBV7-6	NA	TRBJ2-2	CASSLIPRTSGRTGELFF	TGTGCCAGCAGCTTAATCCCCCGGACTAGCGGGAGGACCGGGGAGCTGTTTTTT
TRBD1	TRBV18	NA	TRBJ2-1	CASSPLTGFNEQFF	TGTGCCAGCTCACCTTTGACAGGGTTCAATGAGCAGTTCTTC
NA	TRBV21-1	NA	TRBJ1-3	CASSKDLGASPGNTIYF	TGTGCCAGCAGCAAAGACCTAGGAGCTAGCCCTGGAAACACCATATATTTT
NA	TRBV5-6	NA	TRBJ1-5	CASSGGTVNQPQHF	TGTGCCAGCAGCGGTGGCACAGTTAATCAGCCCCAGCATTTT
TRBD1	TRBV29-1	NA	TRBJ2-5	CSVERSGTDRAQYF	TGCAGCGTTGAAAGGTCCGGGACAGACCGGGCCCAGTACTTC
NA	TRBV25-1	NA	TRBJ1-1	CASSEFRGANTEAFF	TGTGCCAGCAGTGAATTTAGGGGCGCGAACACTGAAGCTTTCTTT
TRBD1	TRBV24-1	few	TRBJ1-2	CATSAKGALYGYTF	TGTGCCACCAGTGCTAAGGGGGCTCTCTATGGCTACACCTTC
TRBD1	TRBV2	NA	TRBJ1-2	CASTFDRASVGYTF	TGTGCCAGCACCTTCGACAGGGCCAGCGTTGGCTACACCTTC
NA	TRBV9	few	TRBJ2-2	CASSPSGAANTGELFF	TGTGCCAGCAGCCCCAGCGGAGCCGCGAACACCGGGGAGCTGTTTTTT
NA	TRBV14	NA	TRBJ1-1	CASSQDGLSPAFF	TGTGCCAGCAGCCAAGATGGGCTGAGCCCAGCTTTCTTT
NA	TRBV6-4	few	TRBJ1-1	CASSPSEANTEAFF	TGTGCCAGCAGTCCTTCGGAGGCTAACACTGAAGCTTTCTTT
TRBD1	TRBV6-1	NA	TRBJ2-1	CASSDDRVWYNEQFF	TGTGCCAGCAGTGATGACAGGGTATGGTACAATGAGCAGTTCTTC
NA	TRBV21-1	NA	TRBJ1-2	CASSAGTAPNPDNYGYTF	TGTGCCAGCAGCGCCGGGACAGCCCCGAACCCGGATAACTATGGCTACACCTTC